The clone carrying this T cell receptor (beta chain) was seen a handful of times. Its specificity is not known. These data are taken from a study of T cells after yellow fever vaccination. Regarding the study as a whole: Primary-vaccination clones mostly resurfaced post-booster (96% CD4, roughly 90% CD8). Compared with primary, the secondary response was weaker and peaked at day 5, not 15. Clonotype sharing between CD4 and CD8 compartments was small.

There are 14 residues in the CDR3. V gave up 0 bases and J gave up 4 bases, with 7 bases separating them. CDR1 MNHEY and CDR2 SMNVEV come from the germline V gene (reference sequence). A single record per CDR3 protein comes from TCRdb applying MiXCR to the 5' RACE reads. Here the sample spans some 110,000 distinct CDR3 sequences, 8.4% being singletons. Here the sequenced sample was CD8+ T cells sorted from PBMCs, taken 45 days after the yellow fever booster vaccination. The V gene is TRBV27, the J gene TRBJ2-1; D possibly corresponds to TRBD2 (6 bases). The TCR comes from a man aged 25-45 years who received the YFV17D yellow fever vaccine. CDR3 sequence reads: CASSLSDYYNEQFF. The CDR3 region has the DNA TGTGCCAGCAGTTTATCGGACTATTACAATGAGCAGTTCTTC.